The clone carrying this T cell receptor beta chain was counted a few times. The data belong to a study of blood T cell repertoires in COVID-19. TCRdb's copy holds only in-frame clones and misses some; the assay was immunoSEQ multiplex PCR. This sample has approximately 200,000 clones, with approximately 83% found just once. Between the trimmed V and J ends, which lost 5 bases and 5 bases, there was a span of 13 bases. Looked up from germline, CDR1 is MDHEN and CDR2 is SYDVKM. The CDR3 totals 14 residues. The chain employs TRBV28 and TRBJ1-5; maybe TRBD1 (6 bases). Sequenced material: peripheral blood. The sequence was collected from a man in his sixties with acute or convalescent COVID-19. CDR3 sequence reads: CASSSDRNYQPQHF. The DNA of the CDR3 is TGTGCCAGCAGTAGCGACAGGAATTATCAGCCCCAGCATTTT. The full variable domain, its missing parts supplied by reference TRBV28 and TRBJ1-5, is DVKVTQSSRYLVKRTGEKVFLECVQDMDHENMFWYRQDPGLGLRLIYFSYDVKMKEKGDIPEGYSVSREKKERFSLILESASTNQTSMYLCASSSDRNYQPQHFGDGTRLSIL.